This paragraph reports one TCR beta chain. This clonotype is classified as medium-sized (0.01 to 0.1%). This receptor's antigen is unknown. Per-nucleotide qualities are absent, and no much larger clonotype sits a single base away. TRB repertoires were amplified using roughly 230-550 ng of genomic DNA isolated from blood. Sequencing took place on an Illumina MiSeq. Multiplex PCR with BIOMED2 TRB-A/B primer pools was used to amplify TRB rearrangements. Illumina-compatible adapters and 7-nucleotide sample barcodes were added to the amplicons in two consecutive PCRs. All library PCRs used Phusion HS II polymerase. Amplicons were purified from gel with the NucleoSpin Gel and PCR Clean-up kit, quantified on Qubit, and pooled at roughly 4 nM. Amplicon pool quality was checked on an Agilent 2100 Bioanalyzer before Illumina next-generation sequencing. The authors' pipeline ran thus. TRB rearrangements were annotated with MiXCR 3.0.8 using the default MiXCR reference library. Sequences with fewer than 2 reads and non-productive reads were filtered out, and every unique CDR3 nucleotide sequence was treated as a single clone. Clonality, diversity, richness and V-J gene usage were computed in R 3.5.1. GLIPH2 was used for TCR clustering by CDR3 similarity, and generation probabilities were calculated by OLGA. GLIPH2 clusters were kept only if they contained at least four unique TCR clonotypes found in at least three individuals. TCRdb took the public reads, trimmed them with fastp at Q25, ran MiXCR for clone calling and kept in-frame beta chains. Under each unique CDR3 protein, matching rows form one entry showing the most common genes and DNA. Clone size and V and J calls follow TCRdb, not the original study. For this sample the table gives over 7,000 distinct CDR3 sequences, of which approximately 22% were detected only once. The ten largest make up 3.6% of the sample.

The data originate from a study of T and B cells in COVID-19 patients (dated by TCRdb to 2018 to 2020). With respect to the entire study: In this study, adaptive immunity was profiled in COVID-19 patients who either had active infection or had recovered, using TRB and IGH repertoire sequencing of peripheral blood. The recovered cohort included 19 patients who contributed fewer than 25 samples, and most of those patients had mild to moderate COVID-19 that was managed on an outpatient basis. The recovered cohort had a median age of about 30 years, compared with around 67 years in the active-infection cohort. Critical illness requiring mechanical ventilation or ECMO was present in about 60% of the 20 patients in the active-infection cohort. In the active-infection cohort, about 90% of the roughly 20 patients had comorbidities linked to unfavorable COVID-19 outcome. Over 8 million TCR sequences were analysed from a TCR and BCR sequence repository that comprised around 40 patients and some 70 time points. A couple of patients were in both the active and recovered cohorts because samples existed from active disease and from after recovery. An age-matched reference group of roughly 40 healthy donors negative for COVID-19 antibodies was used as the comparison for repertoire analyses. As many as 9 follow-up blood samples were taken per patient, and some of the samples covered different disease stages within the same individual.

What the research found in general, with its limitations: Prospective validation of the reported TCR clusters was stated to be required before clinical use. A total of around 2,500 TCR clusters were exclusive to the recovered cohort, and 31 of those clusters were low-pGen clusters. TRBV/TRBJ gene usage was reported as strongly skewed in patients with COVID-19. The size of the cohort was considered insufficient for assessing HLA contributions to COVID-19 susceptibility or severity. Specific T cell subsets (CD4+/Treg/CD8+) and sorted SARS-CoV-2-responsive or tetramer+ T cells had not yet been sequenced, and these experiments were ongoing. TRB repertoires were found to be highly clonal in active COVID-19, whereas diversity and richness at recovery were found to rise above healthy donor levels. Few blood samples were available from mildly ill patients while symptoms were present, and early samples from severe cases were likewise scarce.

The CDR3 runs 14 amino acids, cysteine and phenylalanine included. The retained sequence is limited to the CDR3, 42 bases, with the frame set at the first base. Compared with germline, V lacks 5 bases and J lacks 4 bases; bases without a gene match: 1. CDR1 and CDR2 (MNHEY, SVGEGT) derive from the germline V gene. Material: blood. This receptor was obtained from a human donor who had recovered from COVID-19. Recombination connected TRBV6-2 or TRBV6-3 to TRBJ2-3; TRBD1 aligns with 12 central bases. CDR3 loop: CASSGTGGADTQYF. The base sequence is TGTGCCAGCAGTGGGACAGGGGGCGCAGATACGCAGTATTTT.